The 20 T cell receptor beta chains presented below share a single source sample, sequenced in a study of blood T cell repertoires in COVID-19. Sequencing was performed with immunoSEQ multiplex PCR; in TCRdb, only in-frame clones are kept and a portion is missing. The sample carries around 64,000 clones, roughly 84% recorded once. What was sequenced was peripheral blood. The receptor source for this set is a woman aged 18-30 years with acute or convalescent COVID-19.

The chain links TRBV13 to TRBJ2-7; D remains ambiguous. V was trimmed by 0 bases and J by 2 bases, leaving 5 bases between them. The CDR3 covers 13 residues. Germline-derived CDR1 and CDR2 are PRHDT and FYEKMQ (reference sequence). CDR3 protein: CASSLGSAYEQYF. The CDR3 nucleotides are TGTGCCAGCAGCTTAGGGTCAGCCTACGAGCAGTACTTC. Based on the CDR3 plus reference TRBV13 and TRBJ2-7, the full variable domain is AAGVIQSPRHLIKEKRETATLKCYPIPRHDTVYWYQQGPGQDPQFLISFYEKMQSDKGSIPDRFSAQQFSDYHSELNMSSLELGDSALYFCASSLGSAYEQYFGPGTRLTVT.

The sample holds a few counts of this clone. The genes are TRBV7-2 and TRBJ2-3, with TRBD2 matching 8 bases. The germline CDR1 and CDR2 sequences are SGHTA and FQGNSA. Trimming cost V 1 base and J 1 base; bases outside gene matches: 1. There are 15 residues in the CDR3. The CDR3 here is CASSLDSGGTDTQYF. DNA for the CDR3: TGTGCCAGCAGCTTAGATAGCGGGGGCACAGATACGCAGTATTTT.

The chain recombines TRBV27 with TRBJ2-3, with D maybe TRBD1 (5 bases). There are 15 residues in the CDR3. Trimming removed 6 bases at V and 0 bases at J, with 13 bases between. Germline CDR1 reads MNHEY; CDR2 reads SMNVEV (reference sequence). CDR3 sequence reads: CASRPTGPSTDTQYF. The CDR3, as DNA: TGTGCCAGCAGACCCACAGGTCCTAGCACAGATACGCAGTATTTT.

A few counts support this clone. The rearrangement uses TRBV28 and TRBJ1-1, with D unresolved. Germline V CDR1 and CDR2: MDHEN, SYDVKM. The CDR3 extends over 15 amino acids. With 4 bases removed from V and 4 bases from J, the gap between germline ends came to 16 bases. The DNA of the CDR3 is TGTGCCAGCAGTTCCCCGGCAGTTCGGGTCACTGAAGCTTTCTTT. It encodes CASSSPAVRVTEAFF.

The chain recombines TRBV5-1 with TRBJ2-5, with 8 bases matching TRBD1. The CDR3 is made up of 15 amino acids. The junction had 5 bases not matched to a gene; V was cut back by 0 bases and J by 4 bases. Germline CDR1 is SGHRS and CDR2 is YFSETQ. The CDR3 coding sequence is TGCGCCAGCAGCTTGGGGTTCGACAGGGGAGAGACCCAGTACTTC. Protein: CASSLGFDRGETQYF.

This clone was counted only a few times. V gene TRBV2 combines with J gene TRBJ1-1; TRBD1 aligns across 9 bases. The germline CDR1 and CDR2 sequences are SNHLY and FYNNEI. This CDR3 region has 12 residues. J lost 11 bases, V lost 7 bases, and 8 bases had no gene match. Here the CDR3 DNA reads TGTGCCAGCAAGATACAGGGGGCAAGCGCTTTCTTT. As protein: CASKIQGASAFF.

This chain joins TRBV5-5 and TRBJ2-3; D is perhaps TRBD1 (6 bases). The CDR3 has 15 amino acids. Trimming took off 0 bases at V and 4 bases at J, with 12 bases between the two ends. Germline CDR1 and CDR2: SGHKS and YYEKEE (reference sequence). DNA of the CDR3: TGTGCCAGCAGCTTGGAACAGGGAAATCCAGATACGCAGTATTTT. Protein sequence: CASSLEQGNPDTQYF.

CDR3 in amino acids: CASSVGQGNTEAFF. In DNA, the CDR3 is TGTGCCAGCAGCGTCGGACAGGGGAACACTGAAGCTTTCTTT. This sequence joins TRBV7-8 and TRBJ1-1, with 8 bases aligning to TRBD1. V shed 5 bases, J shed 1 base, and the junction held 3 bases outside the gene matches. The germline V gene has CDR1 SGHVS and CDR2 FQNEAQ. The CDR3 sequence is 14 residues long.

V gene TRBV5-1 combines with J gene TRBJ2-5; 7 nucleotides agree with TRBD1. The germline V gene encodes CDR1 SGHRS and CDR2 YFSETQ. The V segment lost 4 bases and the J segment 3 bases; nucleotides outside the gene matches: 0. The CDR3 has 12 amino acids. The CDR3 DNA reads TGCGCCAGCAGCGGGACAGAAGAGACCCAGTACTTC. It is translated as CASSGTEETQYF.

This clone was counted only a few times. The chain recombines TRBV6-5 with TRBJ1-1; D is possibly TRBD1 (6 bases). Germline loops: CDR1 MNHEY, CDR2 SVGAGI. The CDR3 is 12 amino acids. Trimming cost V 4 bases and J 11 bases, with 14 bases left between them. The CDR3 reads CASSFTGKEAFF. CDR3 DNA sequence: TGTGCCAGCAGTTTTACAGGGAAGGAGGCTTTCTTT.

This chain joins TRBV5-6 and TRBJ2-3; 11 bases are shared with TRBD2. CDR3 length equals 17 residues. Germline V gene lookup returns CDR1 SGHDT and CDR2 YYEEEE. V lost 4 bases and J lost 0; bases outside the gene matches: 7. This CDR3 is CASSAGLAATSTDTQYF. The CDR3 region has the DNA TGTGCCAGCAGCGCGGGACTAGCGGCAACTAGCACAGATACGCAGTATTTT.

The CDR3 is CASEAFAGLSQPQHF. Written as DNA, the CDR3 is TGTGCCAGCGAGGCATTCGCAGGGTTGTCCCAGCCCCAGCATTTT. V and J are TRBV2 and TRBJ1-5, with a possible D match to TRBD1 (5 bases). CDR1 and CDR2 from the germline V gene are SNHLY and FYNNEI. This CDR3 spans 15 amino acids. The ends were cut back, 8 bases at V and 7 bases at J, with 21 bases in the middle. The full variable domain, rest sourced from reference TRBV2 and TRBJ1-5, is EPEVTQTPSHQVTQMGQEVILRCVPISNHLYFYWYRQILGQKVEFLVSFYNNEISEKSEIFDDQFSVERPDGSNFTLKIRSTKLEDSAMYFCASEAFAGLSQPQHFGDGTRLSIL.

The chain employs TRBV2 and TRBJ2-3, with a possible D match to TRBD1 (5 bases). Germline V gene sequence: CDR1 SNHLY, CDR2 FYNNEI. The CDR3 spans 14 residues. Trimming removed 10 bases from V and 0 bases from J, with 14 bases in between. The CDR3, as DNA: TGTGCCAACAAACAGGATTCCAGCACAGATACGCAGTATTTT. Its translation: CANKQDSSTDTQYF. The whole variable domain, remainder taken from reference TRBV2 and TRBJ2-3, is EPEVTQTPSHQVTQMGQEVILRCVPISNHLYFYWYRQILGQKVEFLVSFYNNEISEKSEIFDDQFSVERPDGSNFTLKIRSTKLEDSAMYFCANKQDSSTDTQYFGPGTRLTVL.

The J gene is TRBJ1-4, the V gene TRBV7-8, with 7 positions matching TRBD1. V dropped 4 bases and J dropped 8; count of bases not matched to a gene: 7. The germline V gene has CDR1 SGHVS and CDR2 FQNEAQ. This CDR3 has 14 amino acids. CDR3 sequence: CASSYTGAGEKLFF. Here the CDR3 DNA reads TGTGCCAGCAGCTACACAGGGGCAGGGGAAAAACTGTTTTTT.

The chain links TRBV9 to TRBJ2-7, with D perhaps matching TRBD1 (6 bases). Trimming shortened V by 0 bases and J by 11 bases, and 18 bases separated the two germline ends. The CDR3 spans 14 residues. From germline, CDR1 is SGDLS and CDR2 YYNGEE. CDR3 residues: CASSVDTGQTVKYF. The DNA for the CDR3 is TGTGCCAGCAGCGTAGACACCGGACAGACAGTAAAGTACTTC. Variable domain in full (rest from reference TRBV9 and TRBJ2-7): DSGVTQTPKHLITATGQRVTLRCSPRSGDLSVYWYQQSLDQGLQFLIQYYNGEERAKGNILERFSAQQFPDLHSELNLSSLELGDSALYFCASSVDTGQTVKYFGPGTRLTVT.

This rearrangement joins TRBV6-5 to TRBJ2-3; 7 bases agree with TRBD2. This CDR3 region has 14 residues. The junction had 5 bases not matched to a gene; V was cut back by 6 bases and J by 2 bases. Germline CDR1 MNHEY, CDR2 SVGAGI. CDR3 protein: CASRAGTNTDTQYF. Here the CDR3 DNA reads TGTGCCAGCAGAGCCGGGACTAACACAGATACGCAGTATTTT.

The chain links TRBV14 to TRBJ2-7; 8 bases align to TRBD2. The CDR3 spans 13 residues. V lost 1 base, J lost 6 bases, and 2 bases stayed unmatched. Germline loops: CDR1 SGHDN, CDR2 FVKESK. CDR3 sequence reads: CASSQVGGGEQYF. The CDR3 DNA is TGTGCCAGCAGCCAAGTCGGGGGGGGCGAGCAGTACTTC.

The chain uses TRBV7-2 and TRBJ1-5; a possible D gene is TRBD1 (5 bases). Between the trimmed V and J ends, which lost 1 base and 7 bases, there was a span of 8 bases. Germline assignment: CDR1 SGHTA and CDR2 FQGNSA. There are 13 residues in the CDR3. The CDR3 DNA follows: TGTGCCAGCAGCTTAGGGGGCCCCCAGCCCCAGCATTTT. This codes for CASSLGGPQPQHF.

The gene calls are TRBV5-1 and TRBJ2-2; 7 bases align to TRBD2. The CDR3 covers 16 residues. The ends lost 4 bases at V and 8 bases at J; junction bases unmatched: 14. Germline CDR1 SGHRS, CDR2 YFSETQ. The DNA for the CDR3 is TGCGCCAGCAGCCATCGGACTAGTCATACCTCAGGGGAGCTGTTTTTT. It codes for CASSHRTSHTSGELFF.

The chain is built from TRBV5-1 and TRBJ2-5; D is unclear. The CDR3 covers 15 residues. Germline V gives CDR1 SGHRS, CDR2 YFSETQ. V was trimmed by 0 bases and J by 5 bases, leaving 14 bases between them. CDR3: CASSLVGRSGETQYF. CDR3 coding DNA: TGCGCCAGCAGCTTGGTAGGCAGGTCAGGTGAGACCCAGTACTTC.